Described below is a single T cell receptor beta chain sequence and its context. The CDR3 has 11 amino acids. J gave up 15 bases and V 6 bases, and 8 bases lay outside the gene matches. Germline loops: CDR1 WNHNN, CDR2 SYGVQD (reference sequence). Clones were sequenced by immunoSEQ multiplex PCR, and TCRdb holds only the in-frame ones, with some missing. Of about 210,000 clones in the sample, around 89% were seen once. Membership in each cohort depended on participant-reported clinical history. These data are taken from a study of blood T cell repertoires in COVID-19. Study-wide background: PBMCs, B-cell-depleted T cells, or T cells provided the cDNA or gDNA that made up the material.

The TCR sequence derives from a woman under 30 who had recovered from COVID-19. Sequenced material: PBMCs or T cells enriched from blood (not recorded which). The chain is built from TRBV10-1 and TRBJ2-1; 7 bases agree with TRBD1. The DNA of the CDR3 is TGCGCCAGCAGCGGGGACAGAGGCCTGTTCTTC. Amino acid sequence: CASSGDRGLFF.